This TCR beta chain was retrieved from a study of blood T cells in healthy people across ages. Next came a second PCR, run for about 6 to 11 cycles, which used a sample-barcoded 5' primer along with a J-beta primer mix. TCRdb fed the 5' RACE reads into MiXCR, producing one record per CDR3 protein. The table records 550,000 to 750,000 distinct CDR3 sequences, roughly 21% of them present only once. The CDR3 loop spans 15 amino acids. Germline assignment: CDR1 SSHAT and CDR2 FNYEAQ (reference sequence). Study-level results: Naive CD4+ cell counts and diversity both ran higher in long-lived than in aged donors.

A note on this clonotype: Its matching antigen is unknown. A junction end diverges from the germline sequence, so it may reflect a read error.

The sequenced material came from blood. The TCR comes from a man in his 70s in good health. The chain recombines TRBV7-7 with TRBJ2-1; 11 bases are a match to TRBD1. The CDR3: CASSTGQGGYNEQFF. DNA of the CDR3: TGTGCTAGCAGCACGGGACAGGGGGGGTACAATGAGCAGTTCTTC.